This is a list of T cell receptor beta chains from one sample in a study of STAT5B mutations in CD4+ large granular lymphocyte leukemia. Clones were sequenced by immunoSEQ multiplex PCR, and TCRdb holds only the in-frame ones, with some missing. The data contain 30,000 to 40,000 clones, around 80% of them singletons. The specimen sequenced was CD4+ T cells from blood buffy coats. Receptor source: a human donor in good health. The CDR3 runs from the conserved cysteine through the conserved F or W. Each record gives: D gene, clone size, CDR3 length, J gene, V gene, CDR3 protein, CDR3 DNA. A D gene is named only where the DNA matches it firmly. Size is omitted from some rows. Given values are once, few, many or a class for expanded clones.

- | - | 11 | TRBJ2-1 | TRBV20-1 | CSGGGRNEQFF | TGCAGTGGTGGGGGCCGAAATGAGCAGTTCTTC
- | - | 15 | TRBJ2-1 | TRBV5-6 | CASSSGPGSFNEQFF | TGTGCCAGCAGCTCGGGGCCGGGTAGTTTTAATGAGCAGTTCTTC
- | - | 13 | TRBJ1-2 | TRBV29-1 | CSVEEAGRYGYTF | TGCAGCGTTGAAGAGGCAGGGAGGTATGGCTACACCTTC
- | - | 15 | TRBJ2-1 | TRBV18 | CASSPPMPGGNEQFF | TGTGCCAGCTCACCACCGATGCCAGGAGGCAATGAGCAGTTCTTC
- | few | 13 | TRBJ2-7 | TRBV18 | CASSPAAPYEQYF | TGTGCCAGCTCACCAGCGGCACCCTACGAGCAGTACTTC
TRBD1 | - | 12 | TRBJ1-2 | TRBV4-1 | CASLGDRYGYTF | TGCGCCAGCCTCGGGGACAGGTATGGCTACACCTTC
- | few | 15 | TRBJ1-2 | TRBV6-1 | CASSSGGGAAYGYTF | TGTGCCAGCAGCAGTGGGGGGGGAGCGGCCTATGGCTACACCTTC
- | - | 11 | TRBJ2-5 | TRBV6-1 | CASLRSETQYF | TGTGCCAGCCTTAGATCGGAGACCCAGTACTTC
TRBD2 | - | 14 | TRBJ2-7 | TRBV14 | CASSTGLAAYEQYF | TGTGCCAGCAGCACGGGACTAGCGGCCTACGAGCAGTACTTC
TRBD2 | - | 18 | TRBJ2-3 | TRBV27 | CASSFYAERAGGLRTQYF | TGTGCCAGCAGTTTTTACGCTGAGAGAGCGGGAGGTCTTCGTACGCAGTATTTT
- | once | 14 | TRBJ1-2 | TRBV5-5 | CASSLADGNYGYTF | TGTGCCAGCAGCTTGGCGGACGGGAACTATGGCTACACCTTC
- | - | 13 | TRBJ1-4 | TRBV25-1 | CASSRHRNEKLFF | TGTGCCAGCAGTAGACATCGCAATGAAAAACTGTTTTTT
- | - | 17 | TRBJ2-2 | TRBV4-1 | CASSQDFRGGNTGELFF | TGCGCCAGCAGCCAAGATTTTAGGGGCGGGAACACCGGGGAGCTGTTTTTT
- | few | 14 | TRBJ1-2 | TRBV9 | CASSPQGSVYGYTF | TGTGCCAGCAGCCCCCAGGGATCGGTCTATGGCTACACCTTC
- | - | 13 | TRBJ1-2 | TRBV27 | CASRPTRVTGYTF | TGTGCCAGCAGACCTACCCGGGTCACAGGATACACCTTC
- | - | 14 | TRBJ2-1 | TRBV7-2 | CASSLDGGENEQFF | TGTGCCAGCAGCTTAGACGGGGGTGAGAATGAGCAGTTCTTC
- | - | 13 | TRBJ2-7 | TRBV7-3 | CASSLDSPYEQYF | TGTGCCAGCAGCTTAGACAGTCCTTACGAGCAGTACTTC
- | - | 12 | TRBJ2-5 | TRBV7-8 | CASSTTLGTQYF | TGTGCCAGCAGCACGACTTTAGGGACCCAGTACTTC
TRBD1 | once | 14 | TRBJ1-6 | TRBV5-6 | CASSLGDSNSPLHF | TGTGCCAGCAGCTTGGGGGACAGCAATTCACCCCTCCACTTT
- | once | 11 | TRBJ2-5 | TRBV5-5 | CASREGETQYF | TGTGCCAGCAGGGAGGGAGAGACCCAGTACTTC
TRBD2 | once | 17 | TRBJ2-3 | TRBV7-2 | CASSSQGTGGHTDTQYF | TGTGCCAGCAGCAGCCAGGGGACGGGGGGGCACACAGATACGCAGTATTTT
- | few | 14 | TRBJ1-2 | TRBV4-1 | CASSQEGGVRGYTF | TGCGCCAGCAGCCAAGAAGGAGGGGTCAGGGGCTACACCTTC
- | few | 14 | TRBJ2-2 | TRBV5-4 | CASSLTRSTGELFF | TGTGCCAGCAGCTTGACGCGGAGCACCGGGGAGCTGTTTTTT
- | - | 14 | TRBJ1-5 | TRBV2 | CASNWLGPNQPQHF | TGTGCCAGCAATTGGTTGGGTCCCAATCAGCCCCAGCATTTT